A single sample gave rise to the 2 T cell receptor beta chains below, sequenced in a study of regulatory T cells in long-lasting Graves disease. The time point was: persistent/refractory GD, antithyroid drugs over 5 years with positive TRAb. Scientists built the TCR library using RNA that was extracted from PBMCs. Building of the TCR beta libraries involved iRepertoire HTBI primers and Arm-PCR of CDR3 regions. TCRdb reprocessed the multiplex PCR reads with MiXCR, giving one entry per CDR3 protein. Among 350,000 to 450,000 distinct CDR3 sequences listed, less than 30% were seen once. The sample in question was peripheral blood mononuclear cells (PBMCs), obtained when the disease was refractory, from a patient treated with antithyroid drugs. The receptors shown here come from a middle-aged woman with Graves disease.

In regard to this clonotype: One end of the junction varies from germline; a read error may be responsible. The V call is TRBV20-1, the J call TRBJ2-1; the D call may be TRBD1 or TRBD2 (5 bases each). The CDR3 extends over 14 amino acids. CDR1 is DFQATT, CDR2 SNEGSKA, per germline (reference sequence). The CDR3, as DNA: TGCAGTGCCAACAGGAGGAATAAATGGTATGAGCAGCTCTTC. This gives the protein CSANRRNKWYEQLF.

This rearrangement joins TRBV7-2 to TRBJ2-2, with D possibly TRBD2 on 6 matching bases. The CDR3 length is 16 residues. Germline V gene data show CDR1 as SGHTA and CDR2 as FQGNSA. Trimming pared 4 bases from V and 0 bases from J, leaving 12 bases between. CDR3 nucleotides: TGTGCCAGCAGCTGGCGGGACCCCTCGAACACCGGGGAGCTGTTTTTT. Translating it yields CASSWRDPSNTGELFF.